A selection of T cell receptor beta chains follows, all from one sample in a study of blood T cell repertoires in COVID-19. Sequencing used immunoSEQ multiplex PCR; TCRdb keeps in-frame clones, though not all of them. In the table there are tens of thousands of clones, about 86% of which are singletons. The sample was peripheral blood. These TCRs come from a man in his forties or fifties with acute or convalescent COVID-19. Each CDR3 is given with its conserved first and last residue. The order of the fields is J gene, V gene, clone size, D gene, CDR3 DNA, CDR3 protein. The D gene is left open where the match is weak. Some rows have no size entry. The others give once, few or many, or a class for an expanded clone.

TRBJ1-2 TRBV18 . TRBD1 TGTGCCAGCTCGGGGGACAGGGTTTATGGCTACACCTTC CASSGDRVYGYTF
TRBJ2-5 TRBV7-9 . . TGTGCCAGCAGCGGTTCGCCGGCTAGCGTAGAGACCCAGTACTTC CASSGSPASVETQYF
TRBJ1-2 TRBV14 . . TGTGCCAGCAGCCAAGAACAGTCGTTCTATGGCTACACCTTC CASSQEQSFYGYTF
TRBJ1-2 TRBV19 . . TGTGCCAGTAGTCTGGGGGGCTATGGCTACACCTTC CASSLGGYGYTF
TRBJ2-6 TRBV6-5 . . TGTGCCAGCAGTTATTTGGCCTCTGGGGCCAACGTCCTGACTTTC CASSYLASGANVLTF
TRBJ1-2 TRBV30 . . TGTGCCGCCCCGGAGGACTCGAACTATGGCTACACCTTC CAAPEDSNYGYTF
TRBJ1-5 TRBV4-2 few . TGTGCCAGCAGCCAACAGGGAGGGGGGAATCAGCCCCAGCATTTT CASSQQGGGNQPQHF
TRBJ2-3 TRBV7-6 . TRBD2 TGTGCCACCGCGGGGGTGGGGACAGATACGCAGTATTTT CATAGVGTDTQYF
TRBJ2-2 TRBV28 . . TGTGCCAGCAGGATAGGGGGAATGACCGGGGAGCTGTTTTTT CASRIGGMTGELFF
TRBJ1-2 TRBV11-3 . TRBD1 TGTGCCAGCAGCTTAGAGCAGGGGGCGCGGAACTATGGCTACACCTTC CASSLEQGARNYGYTF
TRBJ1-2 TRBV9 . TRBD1 TGTGCCAGCAGCGAGAGGACAGGGCCAAACTATGGCTACACCTTC CASSERTGPNYGYTF
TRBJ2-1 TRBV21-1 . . TGTGCCAGCAGCGACTCTACCTACAATGAGCAGTTCTTC CASSDSTYNEQFF
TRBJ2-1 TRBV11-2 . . TGTGCCAGCAGCTTAGATCCAGGACTGAACTACAATGAGCAGTTCTTC CASSLDPGLNYNEQFF
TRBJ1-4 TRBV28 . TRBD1 TGTGCCAGCAGTTTACAGGGGGTAAATGAAAAACTGTTTTTT CASSLQGVNEKLFF
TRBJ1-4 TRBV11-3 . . TGTGCCAGCAGCTTAGATGGCGGAAAACTGTTTTTT CASSLDGGKLFF
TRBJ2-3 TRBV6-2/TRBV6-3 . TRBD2 TGTGCCAGCAGTTATCTCGCGGGAGGTACCCCAAACACAGATACGCAGTATTTT CASSYLAGGTPNTDTQYF
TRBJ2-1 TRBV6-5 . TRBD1 TGTGCCAGCAGAGGCCGGGACAGTGGATACAATGAGCAGTTCTTC CASRGRDSGYNEQFF
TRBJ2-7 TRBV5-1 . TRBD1 TGCGCCAGCAGTCCTGGGACAGTCAACTCCTACGAGCAGTACTTC CASSPGTVNSYEQYF
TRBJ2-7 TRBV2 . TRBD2 TGTGCCACGGACGGAGCGGGATCCAGCTCCTACGAGCAGTACTTC CATDGAGSSSYEQYF
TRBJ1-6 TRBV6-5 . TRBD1 TGTGCCAGCAGACAGGGGAATTCACCCCTCCACTTT CASRQGNSPLHF
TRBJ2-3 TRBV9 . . TGTGCCAGCAGCCCCCCGGCGGATAGCACAGATACGCAGTATTTT CASSPPADSTDTQYF
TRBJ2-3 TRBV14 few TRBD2 TGTGCCAGCAGCCGCACCGGGACTAGCGGAGATACGCAGTATTTT CASSRTGTSGDTQYF
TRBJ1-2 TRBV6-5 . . TGTGCCAGCAGTACGCGGGTCAGCCTATCCTATGGCTACACCTTC CASSTRVSLSYGYTF
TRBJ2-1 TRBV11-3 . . TGTGCCAGCAGCTTGCTGTCTACCTCCTACAATGAGCAGTTCTTC CASSLLSTSYNEQFF
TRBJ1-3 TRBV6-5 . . TGTGCCAGCAGTTCAGGGCTATATGGAAACACCATATATTTT CASSSGLYGNTIYF